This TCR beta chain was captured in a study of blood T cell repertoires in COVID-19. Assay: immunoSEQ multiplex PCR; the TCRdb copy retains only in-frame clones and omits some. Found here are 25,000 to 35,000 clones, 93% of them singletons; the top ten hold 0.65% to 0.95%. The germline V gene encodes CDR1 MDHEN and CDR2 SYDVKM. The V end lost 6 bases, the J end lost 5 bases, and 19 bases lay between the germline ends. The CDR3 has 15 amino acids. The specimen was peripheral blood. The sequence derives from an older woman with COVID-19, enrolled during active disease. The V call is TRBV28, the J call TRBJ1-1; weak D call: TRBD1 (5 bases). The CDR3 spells CASSSPRQSRTEAFF. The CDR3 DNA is TGTGCCAGCAGCTCACCCCGACAGTCCCGTACTGAAGCTTTCTTT.